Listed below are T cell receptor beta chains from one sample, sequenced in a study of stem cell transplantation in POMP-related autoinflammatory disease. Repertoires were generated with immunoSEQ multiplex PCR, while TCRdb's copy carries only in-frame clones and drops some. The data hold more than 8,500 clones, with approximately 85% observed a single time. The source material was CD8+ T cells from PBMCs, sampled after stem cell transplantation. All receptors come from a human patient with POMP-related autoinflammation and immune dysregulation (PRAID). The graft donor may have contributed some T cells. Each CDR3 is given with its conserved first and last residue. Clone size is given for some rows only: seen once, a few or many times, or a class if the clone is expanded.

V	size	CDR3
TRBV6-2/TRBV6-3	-	CASSGHRVVQETQYF
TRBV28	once	CASSLEGTKDTQYF
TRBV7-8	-	CASSLGPSGMAGELFF
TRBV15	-	CATRPRGRNTEAFF
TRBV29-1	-	CSAAGTGERTGELFF
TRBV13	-	CASSPDRDPFF
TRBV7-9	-	CAGVPGANEQFF
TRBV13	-	CASSFAGTMEKLFF
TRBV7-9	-	CASSSRQGSYEQYF
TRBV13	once	CASSLYQGVYGYTF
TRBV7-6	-	CASSLSLPATSTDTQYF
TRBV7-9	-	CASSTGQGGYEQYF
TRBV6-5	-	CASSYDRESGYTF
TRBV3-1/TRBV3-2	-	CASSQEGPLAGGPLSYNEQFF
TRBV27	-	CASSTGLADSYNEQFF
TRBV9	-	CASSPPPSGDNEQFF
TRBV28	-	CASSPGTQLEQYF
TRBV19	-	CASSRRGLENSYEQYF
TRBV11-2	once	CASSSGAQVVDFNEKLFF
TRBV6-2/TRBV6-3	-	CASSGPGPSNEQFF
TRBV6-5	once	CASSLGHGVRPQHF
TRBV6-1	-	CASSEVTGYSPLHF